The 32 T cell receptor beta chains presented below share a single source sample, sequenced in a study of cytomegalovirus exposure and HLA in healthy donors. The PCR employed 60 Vbeta primers together with 13 Jbeta primers. Data came from immunoSEQ multiplex PCR; TCRdb stores just in-frame clones and leaves some out. The sample includes 100,000 to 150,000 clones, approximately 73% of them seen just once. What was sequenced was PBMCs. The receptors were gathered from a man aged 55-75 years in good health and CMV-seropositive.

The CDR3 coding sequence is TGTGCCAGCAGCCAAGATCGGCAGGGCGCAGGAAACACCATATATTTT. It encodes CASSQDRQGAGNTIYF. The chain is built from TRBV4-2 and TRBJ1-3; a weak D match, TRBD1 (5 bases). Germline V gene sequence: CDR1 LGHNA, CDR2 YNFKEQ. The CDR3 covers 16 residues. V was trimmed by 0 bases and J by 4 bases, leaving 13 bases between them.

CDR3 nucleotides: TGTGCCTGGAGTTTGACAGGGGGCGGGGGCTACACCTTC. Its protein product is CAWSLTGGGGYTF. J is TRBJ1-2 and V is TRBV30, with 10 bases lining up with TRBD1. Losses at the gene ends were 2 bases for V and 8 bases for J; bases not matched to a gene: 5. CDR1 and CDR2 (germline): GTSNPN, SVGIG (reference sequence). The CDR3 extends over 13 amino acids.

V gene TRBV25-1 combines with J gene TRBJ2-4; D gene unclear. Germline V gene data show CDR1 as MGHDK and CDR2 as SYGVNS. The V and J ends lost 4 bases and 1 base respectively, with 8 bases between them. The CDR3 is made up of 14 amino acids. CDR3: CASSGSGAKNIQYF. The DNA of the CDR3 is TGTGCCAGCAGTGGATCGGGTGCCAAAAACATTCAGTACTTC.

This clone was recorded only once. The CDR3 sequence: CASSLGGQETQYF. The CDR3 DNA is TGTGCCAGCAGCTTGGGGGGACAAGAGACCCAGTACTTC. The rearrangement uses TRBV7-6 and TRBJ2-5, with D possibly matching TRBD2 (6 bases). This CDR3 comprises 13 residues. V was pared by 3 bases and J by 2 bases, with 7 bases between. CDR1 and CDR2 from the germline V gene are SGHVS and FNYEAQ.

The V and J genes are TRBV4-1 and TRBJ1-2; D remains unclear. The CDR3 length is 14 residues. Germline CDR1 and CDR2: MGHRA and YSYEKL. Trimming removed 1 base from V and 4 bases from J, with 10 bases in between. The CDR3 DNA sequence: TGCGCCAGCAGCCAAGGGGAGGGCGCCTATGGCTACACCTTC. Residues: CASSQGEGAYGYTF.

The rearrangement links TRBV5-1 to TRBJ1-6; tentatively, D is TRBD1 (6 bases). Germline V lookup: CDR1 SGHRS, CDR2 YFSETQ. The CDR3 covers 14 residues. The V gene lost 4 bases and the J gene lost 7 bases, with 12 bases spanning the gap. The CDR3 DNA sequence: TGCGCCAGCAGCGTGGACGGGACAAATTCACCCCTCCACTTT. Its protein product is CASSVDGTNSPLHF.

The genes are TRBV30 and TRBJ1-3, with a tentative D call TRBD1 (5 bases). Germline V gene sequence: CDR1 GTSNPN, CDR2 SVGIG (reference sequence). The CDR3 covers 14 residues. Trimming removed 3 bases from V and 5 bases from J, with 14 bases in between. The CDR3 bases are TGTGCCTGGAGGGGGCGGCAGGAGCGAAACACCATATATTTT. Protein product: CAWRGRQERNTIYF.

V gene TRBV19 combines with J gene TRBJ2-7, with D unresolved. V was clipped by 5 bases and J by 4 bases, with 9 bases between them. CDR3 length: 12 amino acids. The V gene's germline CDR1 is LNHDA and CDR2 SQIVND (reference sequence). CDR3 coding DNA: TGTGCCAGTAGTTCTAAAAAATACGAGCAGTACTTC. This translates into CASSSKKYEQYF.

Only a few counts were recorded for this clone. The chain is built from TRBV27 and TRBJ2-2; D gene uncertain. Germline CDR1 MNHEY, CDR2 SMNVEV (reference sequence). CDR3 size: 14 residues. Trimming took off 5 bases at V and 3 bases at J, with 10 bases between the two ends. The CDR3 loop reads CASSHSYYTGELFF. For the CDR3, the DNA is TGTGCCAGCAGTCACAGCTACTACACCGGGGAGCTGTTTTTT.

The sample holds a few counts of this clone. This sequence joins TRBV7-2 and TRBJ2-5, with a weak D call TRBD1 (5 bases). The ends were cut back, 8 bases at V and 0 bases at J, with 7 bases in the middle. Germline lookup yields CDR1 SGHTA and CDR2 FQGNSA. This CDR3 has 12 residues. The CDR3 DNA reads as TGTGCCAGCGGACAAAACCAAGAGACCCAGTACTTC. Amino acids: CASGQNQETQYF.

The rearrangement links TRBV7-2 to TRBJ1-1, with D hard to call. V was clipped by 5 bases and J by 8 bases, with 12 bases between them. Germline V CDR1 and CDR2: SGHTA, FQGNSA. CDR3 length: 12 amino acids. The CDR3 loop is CASSLARVEAFF. The CDR3 DNA reads as TGTGCCAGCAGCCTTGCTCGAGTAGAAGCTTTCTTT.

This chain joins TRBV6-1 and TRBJ2-2; D ambiguous. Trimming took off 6 bases at V and 1 base at J, with 12 bases between the two ends. This CDR3 has 15 amino acids. Germline lookup yields CDR1 MNHNS and CDR2 SASEGT. Here the CDR3 reads CASSPMAENTGELFF. The CDR3 DNA follows: TGTGCCAGCAGCCCGATGGCGGAGAACACCGGGGAGCTGTTTTTT.

The chain couples TRBV6-1 to TRBJ2-2; D may be TRBD1 (5 bases). CDR1 and CDR2 from the germline V gene are MNHNS and SASEGT. V shed 6 bases and J shed 1 base, with 9 bases lying between them. This CDR3 has 14 amino acids. The CDR3 sequence is CASRGVWNTGELFF. The CDR3 bases are TGTGCCAGCAGAGGGGTTTGGAACACCGGGGAGCTGTTTTTT.

The CDR3 sequence: CASSLSQGSDTQYF. The CDR3 DNA reads as TGTGCCAGCAGCTTGTCCCAGGGTTCAGATACGCAGTATTTT. The chain combines TRBV5-4 with TRBJ2-3, with a tentative D call TRBD1 (5 bases). Trimming removed 1 base at V and 4 bases at J, with 10 bases between. Per the germline V gene, CDR1 is SGHNT and CDR2 is YYREEE (reference sequence). The CDR3 is 14 residues long.

The V and J genes are TRBV7-9 and TRBJ2-1, with 10 bases fitting TRBD2. Germline assignment: CDR1 SEHNR and CDR2 FQNEAQ (reference sequence). The V segment lost 4 bases and the J segment 8 bases; nucleotides outside the gene matches: 8. This CDR3 is built from 15 residues. The CDR3 bases are TGTGCCAGCAGCTCCCCCGGGACTAGCGAGCATGAGCAGTTCTTC. Protein: CASSSPGTSEHEQFF.

CDR3 loop: CASSIGAGPGDEQFF. The CDR3 nucleotides are TGTGCCAGTAGTATAGGGGCGGGACCTGGGGATGAGCAGTTCTTC. The V and J genes are TRBV19 and TRBJ2-1; TRBD2 is a possible D gene (6 bases). In germline, CDR1 is LNHDA, CDR2 SQIVND (reference sequence). This CDR3 is 15 amino acids long. V was shortened by 1 base and J by 8 bases, with 15 bases between the two germline ends.

Only a few counts were recorded for this clone. The rearrangement joins TRBV6-5 to TRBJ2-1, with 11 bases identical to TRBD2. The V and J ends lost 6 bases and 3 bases, in that order; junction bases with no gene match: 4. This CDR3 contains 15 residues. CDR1 is MNHEY and CDR2 is SVGAGI in the germline V gene. CDR3 protein: CASRQTSGGYNEQFF. The CDR3 DNA follows: TGTGCCAGCAGACAAACTAGCGGGGGCTACAATGAGCAGTTCTTC.

The V call is TRBV10-3, the J call TRBJ1-2, with 8 bases lining up with TRBD1. The germline V gene encodes CDR1 ENHRY and CDR2 SYGVKD. The CDR3 totals 16 residues. The J segment lost 2 bases and the V segment lost 4 bases, leaving 9 bases of the junction unmatched. CDR3 coding DNA: TGTGCCATCAGTGTTACGGTCGGGACAGGCAACTATGGCTACACCTTC. It specifies CAISVTVGTGNYGYTF.

This clone was seen a single time. The chain joins TRBV12-5 to TRBJ2-3, with 11 bases matching TRBD1. The CDR3 consists of 15 residues. From germline, CDR1 is LGHNT and CDR2 FRNRAP. V dropped 5 bases and J dropped 3; count of bases not matched to a gene: 4. Here the CDR3 reads CASGLGQGATDTQYF. DNA for the CDR3: TGTGCTAGTGGTCTCGGACAGGGGGCTACAGATACGCAGTATTTT.

The chain links TRBV7-3 to TRBJ2-5; no definite D call. CDR1 SGHTA and CDR2 FQGTGA come from the germline V gene. The CDR3 has 15 amino acids. V gave up 5 bases and J gave up 2 bases, with 15 bases separating them. The CDR3 spells CASSASSRSQETQYF. The CDR3 DNA reads TGTGCCAGCAGCGCCTCCTCGCGGTCACAAGAGACCCAGTACTTC.

The sample holds a few counts of this clone. The CDR3 nucleotides are TGTGCCAGCAGCTTAGGTAGAGATCAGCCCCAGCATTTT. Translation: CASSLGRDQPQHF. This chain connects TRBV11-2 to TRBJ1-5; D is undetermined. The CDR3 extends over 13 amino acids. Trimming left V 1 base short and J 5 bases short, with 6 bases between. Germline V gene data show CDR1 as SGHAT and CDR2 as FQNNGV.

The J gene is TRBJ1-4, the V gene TRBV28, with D perhaps matching TRBD1 (6 bases). Per the germline V gene, CDR1 is MDHEN and CDR2 is SYDVKM. This CDR3 has 13 residues. V was shortened by 6 bases and J by 7 bases, with 12 bases between the two germline ends. DNA for the CDR3: TGTGCCAGCAGAGACAGGAGTCTTGAAAAACTGTTTTTT. This sequence encodes CASRDRSLEKLFF.

CDR3 sequence: CASNPTGPSFNSPLHF. DNA for the CDR3: TGCGCCAGCAATCCAACAGGACCCTCTTTTAATTCACCCCTCCACTTT. The chain combines TRBV4-1 with TRBJ1-6; D may be TRBD1 (5 bases). This CDR3 comprises 16 residues. Looked up from germline, CDR1 is MGHRA and CDR2 is YSYEKL. The V gene lost 7 bases and the J gene lost 6 bases, with 19 bases spanning the gap.

This clone was counted only a few times. This chain's CDR3 is CASSPVQGATGELFF. As DNA, the CDR3 is TGTGCCAGCAGCCCAGTTCAGGGGGCGACCGGGGAGCTGTTTTTT. The chain links TRBV7-9 to TRBJ2-2; TRBD1 agrees at 8 bases. The CDR3 contains 15 residues. Germline assignment: CDR1 SEHNR and CDR2 FQNEAQ (reference sequence). V gave up 5 bases and J gave up 5 bases; unmatched junction bases: 7.

The V call is TRBV7-6, the J call TRBJ2-3, with unresolved D. The CDR3 loop spans 14 amino acids. The germline V and J ends were trimmed by 3 bases and 4 bases, with 11 bases remaining between them. From germline, CDR1 is SGHVS and CDR2 FNYEAQ. The CDR3 DNA reads as TGTGCCAGCAGCTTCCTAGTTGAGCCAGATACGCAGTATTTT. It specifies CASSFLVEPDTQYF.

V is TRBV18 and J is TRBJ2-3; TRBD2 matches at 7 bases. The CDR3 extends over 15 amino acids. Germline CDR1 and CDR2: KGHSH and LQKENI. V lost 3 bases, J lost 0 bases, and 3 bases stayed unmatched. The CDR3 is CASSPGGLSTDTQYF. CDR3 in DNA: TGTGCCAGCTCACCGGGGGGACTAAGCACAGATACGCAGTATTTT.

V usage is TRBV5-1 and J usage is TRBJ1-6, with D possibly TRBD1 on 6 matching bases. This CDR3 region has 16 residues. V was cut by 0 bases and J by 10 bases, with 17 bases left in between. Germline-derived CDR1 and CDR2 are SGHRS and YFSETQ. CDR3 amino acids: CASSLDTTVRGSPLHF. Here the CDR3 DNA reads TGCGCCAGCAGCTTGGATACGACTGTCAGGGGATCACCCCTCCACTTT.

The J gene is TRBJ1-4, the V gene TRBV2; 10 bases are shared with TRBD1. CDR3 size: 14 residues. With 6 bases clipped from V and 8 bases from J, the junction kept 6 bases outside the gene matches. Per the germline V gene, CDR1 is SNHLY and CDR2 is FYNNEI. The DNA for the CDR3 is TGTGCCAGCAGGGACGGGACAGGGGACGAAAAACTGTTTTTT. Its protein is CASRDGTGDEKLFF.

Details on this clone: Germline and junction disagree at one end, which may indicate a read error. The gene calls are TRBV7-9 and TRBJ2-7; 8 bases match TRBD1. This CDR3 contains 19 residues. Germline V gene sequence: CDR1 SEHNR, CDR2 FQNEAQ (reference sequence). The CDR3 reads CSSSVNLGTGEKSTLEQYF. The CDR3 region has the DNA TGTTCCAGCAGCGTCAACCTCGGGACAGGCGAAAAGTCCACCCTCGAGCAGTACTTC.

This clone was picked up a small number of times. The chain recombines TRBV11-2 with TRBJ1-4; D perhaps matches TRBD1 (5 bases). V was shortened by 6 bases and J by 9 bases, with 17 bases between the two germline ends. Germline assignment: CDR1 SGHAT and CDR2 FQNNGV. This CDR3 has 14 residues. The CDR3 DNA reads TGTGCCAGCAGAAAGGGCAGGGATAGGCAAAAACTGTTTTTT. Amino acids: CASRKGRDRQKLFF.

The V call is TRBV9, the J call TRBJ2-3; 7 bases agree with TRBD2. Looked up from germline, CDR1 is SGDLS and CDR2 is YYNGEE. The CDR3 is 16 amino acids. J lost 2 bases, V lost 0 bases, and 6 bases had no gene match. CDR3 coding DNA: TGTGCCAGCAGCGTAGGGGCTAGCGGAGCCACAGATACGCAGTATTTT. Its protein product is CASSVGASGATDTQYF.

The rearrangement joins TRBV10-3 to TRBJ1-1; 7 positions match TRBD1. The CDR3 contains 14 residues. CDR1 and CDR2 (germline): ENHRY, SYGVKD. The V gene end was trimmed by 8 bases and the J gene end by 1 base; junction bases not matched to a gene: 7. The CDR3 sequence is CAIHEGAPNTEAFF. The CDR3 DNA reads TGTGCCATCCATGAGGGGGCGCCGAACACTGAAGCTTTCTTT.